One and the same sample provided the 26 T cell receptor beta chains below, sequenced in a study of graft-versus-host responses after intestinal transplantation. The antigens these receptors bind are not known. Profiling relied on immunoSEQ multiplex PCR, and the TCRdb table lists in-frame clones only, not all of them. The sample holds around 100,000 clones, more than 85% seen once. The sequenced sample was unstimulated CD8+ T cells sorted from spleen or lymph node cells, obtained before transplant. These TCRs come from a human donor who was the organ donor for an intestinal transplant.

The V and J genes are TRBV7-9 and TRBJ2-1, with 8 bases fitting TRBD2. The V and J ends lost 4 bases and 2 bases, in that order; junction bases with no gene match: 4. The CDR3 totals 15 residues. Germline values: CDR1 SEHNR, CDR2 FQNEAQ (reference sequence). In nucleotides, the CDR3 is TGTGCCAGCAGCTCGGAGCGGGAGCCCTACAATGAGCAGTTCTTC. Amino acid sequence: CASSSEREPYNEQFF.

The rearrangement links TRBV6-5 to TRBJ1-2; D is undetermined. From germline, CDR1 is MNHEY and CDR2 SVGAGI. This CDR3 spans 14 amino acids. V lost 0 bases, J lost 8 bases, and 13 bases lay in between. The CDR3 sequence is CASSYSTGYGGYTF. The CDR3 bases are TGTGCCAGCAGTTACTCGACCGGGTATGGCGGCTACACCTTC.

Only a few counts were recorded for this clone. The rearrangement uses TRBV5-6 and TRBJ2-1; possibly TRBD2 for D (5 bases). Trimming stripped 1 base from V and 1 base from J, with 12 bases between. The CDR3 consists of 16 residues. Germline V CDR1 and CDR2: SGHDT, YYEEEE. The CDR3 here is CASSLLFGKSYNEQFF. For the CDR3, the DNA is TGTGCCAGCAGCTTGCTCTTCGGGAAGTCCTACAATGAGCAGTTCTTC.

V gene TRBV13 combines with J gene TRBJ2-2; no definite D call. Germline CDR1 reads PRHDT; CDR2 reads FYEKMQ (reference sequence). The V gene lost 6 bases and the J gene lost 7 bases, with 12 bases spanning the gap. The length of the CDR3 is 13 residues. The CDR3 region has the DNA TGTGCCAGCAGTCCCCAAGTTGGCGGGGAGCTGTTTTTT. This codes for CASSPQVGGELFF.

This chain uses TRBV28 with TRBJ2-5; TRBD1 agrees at 7 bases. The J call could be wrong; TRBJ2-7 is a better fit for the DNA end. CDR3 length: 17 residues. CDR1 is MDHEN and CDR2 is SYDVKM in the germline V gene. This CDR3 is CASSGPEGAAKTYEQYF. The CDR3 coding sequence is TGTGCCAGCAGTGGCCCAGAGGGGGCGGCCAAAACCTACGAGCAGTACTTC.

This clone was found a few times. The rearrangement joins TRBV5-6 to TRBJ2-7, with 7 bases lining up with TRBD1. Germline V gene lookup returns CDR1 SGHDT and CDR2 YYEEEE. The CDR3 runs to 15 residues. Trimming cost V 3 bases and J 2 bases; bases outside gene matches: 8. CDR3 nucleotide sequence: TGTGCCAGCAGCTGGGAGACAGGGAACACCTACGAGCAGTACTTC. Encoded protein: CASSWETGNTYEQYF.

This clone was seen just once. V gene TRBV9 combines with J gene TRBJ2-5, with D tentatively TRBD2 (7 bases). The length of the CDR3 is 18 residues. The germline V and J ends were trimmed by 3 bases and 4 bases, with 25 bases remaining between them. Germline V CDR1 and CDR2: SGDLS, YYNGEE. The CDR3 bases are TGTGCCAGCAGCGGTTGGACTAGTCCGAGGGGGGGGCCAGAGACCCAGTACTTC. Protein product: CASSGWTSPRGGPETQYF.

This clone was counted once. J is TRBJ1-2 and V is TRBV19; maybe TRBD1 (6 bases). Germline V lookup: CDR1 LNHDA, CDR2 SQIVND (reference sequence). V was cut by 11 bases and J by 5 bases, with 12 bases left in between. The CDR3 totals 11 residues. The CDR3 sequence is CAGGQGYGYTF. The CDR3 coding sequence is TGTGCCGGAGGGCAGGGGTATGGCTACACCTTC. Drawing the rest from reference TRBV19 and TRBJ1-2, the complete variable domain is DGGITQSPKYLFRKEGQNVTLSCEQNLNHDAMYWYRQDPGQGLRLIYYSQIVNDFQKGDIAEGYSVSREKKESFPLTVTSAQKNPTAFYLCAGGQGYGYTFGSGTRLTVV.

J is TRBJ2-1 and V is TRBV6-5, with 9 bases lining up with TRBD2. The CDR3 is made up of 15 amino acids. The J segment lost 3 bases and the V segment lost 4 bases, leaving 4 bases of the junction unmatched. The germline V gene has CDR1 MNHEY and CDR2 SVGAGI. The CDR3, as DNA: TGTGCCAGCAGTTTTAGCGGGGGCAACTACAATGAGCAGTTCTTC. As protein: CASSFSGGNYNEQFF.

This chain connects TRBV9 to TRBJ2-5, with a tentative D call TRBD1 (6 bases). Trimming took off 3 bases at V and 4 bases at J, with 16 bases between the two ends. This CDR3 has 15 amino acids. Germline CDR1 reads SGDLS; CDR2 reads YYNGEE. The CDR3 coding sequence is TGTGCCAGCAGCGAGGGGGATTTGATCCCAGAGACCCAGTACTTC. It encodes CASSEGDLIPETQYF.

A note on this clone: Other nucleotide sequences from this sample produce the same CDR3. The chain links TRBV11-2 to TRBJ2-7, with D unresolved. The CDR3 has 12 amino acids. Germline V CDR1 and CDR2: SGHAT, FQNNGV. V was clipped by 5 bases and J by 4 bases, with 9 bases between them. The CDR3 nucleotides are TGTGCCAGCAGCCTCGGGCGGTACGAGCAGTACTTC. It codes for CASSLGRYEQYF.

This chain links TRBV28 with TRBJ2-7, with D perhaps matching TRBD2 (6 bases). Germline V gives CDR1 MDHEN, CDR2 SYDVKM. V was clipped by 3 bases and J by 4 bases, with 22 bases between them. The CDR3 extends over 17 amino acids. CDR3 amino acids: CASSLGRGWDEAYEQYF. CDR3 DNA sequence: TGTGCCAGCAGTTTGGGGCGGGGTTGGGATGAGGCGTACGAGCAGTACTTC.

The V gene is TRBV9, the J gene TRBJ2-2; D gene uncertain. The CDR3 has 13 amino acids. Germline assignment: CDR1 SGDLS and CDR2 YYNGEE. V was clipped by 3 bases and J by 7 bases, with 10 bases between them. The CDR3 DNA reads as TGTGCCAGCAGCGCAGAACTTAGCGGGGAGCTGTTTTTT. This gives the protein CASSAELSGELFF.

This clone showed up just once. This chain uses TRBV6-6 with TRBJ2-5; 8 bases are shared with TRBD1. V shed 6 bases, J shed 4 bases, and the junction held 7 bases outside the gene matches. The CDR3 length is 14 residues. The germline gives CDR1 MNHNY, CDR2 SVGAGI (reference sequence). The CDR3 coding sequence is TGTGCCAGCAGCCGGGGACAGGTGGCAGAGACCCAGTACTTC. Translating it yields CASSRGQVAETQYF.

V is TRBV6-5 and J is TRBJ1-2, with TRBD1 matching over 7 bases. The V gene end was trimmed by 6 bases and the J gene end by 4 bases; junction bases not matched to a gene: 8. The CDR3 is made up of 14 amino acids. Per germline, CDR1 MNHEY and CDR2 SVGAGI. The CDR3 spells CASSFTSGGYGYTF. Written as DNA, the CDR3 is TGTGCCAGCAGCTTCACTTCAGGGGGCTATGGCTACACCTTC.

V usage is TRBV15 and J usage is TRBJ2-7, with D hard to call. V dropped 8 bases and J dropped 0 bases, with 11 bases sitting between them. Germline V CDR1 and CDR2: LNHNV, YYDKDF (reference sequence). This CDR3 is built from 13 residues. CDR3 region: CATALGSSYEQYF. The CDR3 region has the DNA TGTGCCACCGCCCTCGGTAGCTCCTACGAGCAGTACTTC.

This sequence joins TRBV7-9 and TRBJ1-5; D is undetermined. V was pared by 3 bases and J by 6 bases, with 9 bases between. Germline loops: CDR1 SEHNR, CDR2 FQNEAQ (reference sequence). The CDR3 contains 13 residues. CDR3 coding DNA: TGTGCCAGCAGCTTCGAGGAGGGTCAGCCCCAGCATTTT. It specifies CASSFEEGQPQHF.

The chain carries TRBV6-6 and TRBJ1-4, with D hard to call. Germline CDR1 and CDR2: MNHNY and SVGAGI (reference sequence). This CDR3 is 10 amino acids long. Trimming shortened V by 8 bases and J by 8 bases, and 6 bases separated the two germline ends. The CDR3 DNA follows: TGTGCCAGCGGTGGCGAAAAACTGTTTTTT. Its translation: CASGGEKLFF.

CDR3: CASSQAAPGVSYEQYF. CDR3 DNA sequence: TGTGCCAGCAGCCAAGCCGCTCCGGGCGTCTCCTACGAGCAGTACTTC. This chain links TRBV4-2 with TRBJ2-7; D gene unclear. This CDR3 has 16 residues. Trimming removed 1 base at V and 0 bases at J, with 13 bases between. Germline lookup yields CDR1 LGHNA and CDR2 YNFKEQ.

The rearrangement joins TRBV9 to TRBJ2-7; tentative D call: TRBD2 (7 bases). CDR1 is SGDLS, CDR2 YYNGEE, per germline. There are 15 residues in the CDR3. V was pared by 2 bases and J by 4 bases, with 16 bases between. The CDR3 bases are TGTGCCAGCAGCGTGGGCCGGGGGGCCGGGTACGAGCAGTACTTC. Its translation is CASSVGRGAGYEQYF.

The V and J genes are TRBV13 and TRBJ2-7; TRBD2 aligns across 9 bases. V lost 0 bases to trimming and J lost 2 bases; unmatched junction nucleotides: 5. The length of the CDR3 is 16 residues. Germline lookup yields CDR1 PRHDT and CDR2 FYEKMQ (reference sequence). This CDR3 reads CASSLGLSGGPYEQYF. In DNA, the CDR3 is TGTGCCAGCAGCTTAGGCCTGAGCGGGGGGCCCTACGAGCAGTACTTC.

The CDR3 DNA follows: TGCGCCAGCAGCTTGGGACAGGGTCCTACCGGGGAGCTGTTTTTT. It is translated as CASSLGQGPTGELFF. The chain uses TRBV5-1 and TRBJ2-2, with 7 bases fitting TRBD1. The CDR3 runs 15 residues. J was trimmed by 5 bases and V by 0 bases; bases with no gene match: 4. Germline V gene lookup returns CDR1 SGHRS and CDR2 YFSETQ.

The chain has TRBV28 and TRBJ2-7; D might be TRBD2 (6 bases). Trimming removed 3 bases from V and 6 bases from J, with 6 bases in between. The CDR3 contains 11 residues. Germline V gene data show CDR1 as MDHEN and CDR2 as SYDVKM. In DNA form, the CDR3 reads TGTGCCAGCAGTTTGGGAGGCGAGCAGTACTTC. It is translated as CASSLGGEQYF.

This sequence joins TRBV7-2 and TRBJ2-3; 9 bases agree with TRBD2. J was trimmed by 4 bases and V by 1 base; bases with no gene match: 3. This CDR3 comprises 15 residues. Germline loops: CDR1 SGHTA, CDR2 FQGNSA. CDR3: CASSLVAGVPDTQYF. CDR3 sequence (DNA): TGTGCCAGCAGCTTAGTAGCGGGAGTACCAGATACGCAGTATTTT.

The chain employs TRBV4-3 and TRBJ2-6; 9 nucleotides line up with TRBD1. The CDR3 consists of 19 residues. V shed 0 bases and J 4 bases; nucleotides not matched to a gene: 10. Germline loops: CDR1 LGHNA, CDR2 YSLEER. This CDR3 is CASSQEVRDRVWGANVLTF. CDR3 coding DNA: TGCGCCAGCAGCCAAGAGGTCCGGGACAGGGTGTGGGGGGCCAACGTCCTGACTTTC.

V gene TRBV28 combines with J gene TRBJ2-3, with a tentative D call TRBD1 (5 bases). Deletions cut 5 bases from V and 2 bases from J, with 8 bases between. The CDR3 covers 13 residues. The germline V gene encodes CDR1 MDHEN and CDR2 SYDVKM. DNA of the CDR3: TGTGCCAGCAGTGGACAAAACACAGATACGCAGTATTTT. Its protein product is CASSGQNTDTQYF.